This note documents a single T cell receptor beta chain sequence. The data are from a study of tumor-infiltrating lymphocytes in localized non-small cell lung cancer. Produced via immunoSEQ multiplex PCR; TCRdb's table is partial and in-frame only. The data show roughly 14,000 clones, about 70% seen once. Germline CDR1 SGHTA, CDR2 FQGTGA. The CDR3 length is 13 residues. V shed 2 bases and J shed 4 bases, with 6 bases lying between them. The sequence was collected from a human donor with non-small cell lung cancer. The sequenced sample consisted of lung tumor tissue. The V and J genes are TRBV7-3 and TRBJ2-1, with a possible D match to TRBD2 (5 bases). This CDR3 reads CASSLGLYNEQFF. In nucleotides, the CDR3 is TGTGCCAGCAGCTTAGGACTGTACAATGAGCAGTTCTTC.